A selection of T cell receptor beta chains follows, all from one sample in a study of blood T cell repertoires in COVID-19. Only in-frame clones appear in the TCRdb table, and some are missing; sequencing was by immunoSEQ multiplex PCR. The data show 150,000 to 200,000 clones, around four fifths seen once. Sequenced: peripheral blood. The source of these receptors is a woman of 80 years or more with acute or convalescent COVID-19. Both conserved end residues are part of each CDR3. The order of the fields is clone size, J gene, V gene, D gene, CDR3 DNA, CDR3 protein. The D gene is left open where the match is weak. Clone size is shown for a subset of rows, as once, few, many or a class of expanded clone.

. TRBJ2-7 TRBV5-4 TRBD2 TGTGCCAGCAAGGGAGGGGAGGAGGGATTCTACGAGCAGTACTTC CASKGGEEGFYEQYF
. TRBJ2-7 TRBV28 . TGTGCCAGCAGTGGTCTATTGGCGGAAGCCTACGAGCAGTACTTC CASSGLLAEAYEQYF
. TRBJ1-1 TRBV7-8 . TGTGCCAGCAGCCTTATTATGTGGGGGGGAGACACTGAAGCTTTCTTT CASSLIMWGGDTEAFF
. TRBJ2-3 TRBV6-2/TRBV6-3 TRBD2 TGTGCCAGCAGTTACCGTGACGGGAGGGGGGCAGATACGCAGTATTTT CASSYRDGRGADTQYF
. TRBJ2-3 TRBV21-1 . TGTGCCAGCAGCGCCTGCCTCCTAGCGGGAGGGCTTACAGATACGCAGTATTTT CASSACLLAGGLTDTQYF
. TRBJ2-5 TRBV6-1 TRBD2 TGTGCCAGCAGTGAAGGGCGGGGTAGCGGGGCCCTGGGAGAGACCCAGTACTTC CASSEGRGSGALGETQYF
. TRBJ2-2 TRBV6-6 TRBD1 TGTGCCAGCAGTCCATCCGGACAGGGGGCTAGTGCCGGGGAGCTGTTTTTT CASSPSGQGASAGELFF
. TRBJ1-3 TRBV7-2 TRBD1 TGTGCCAGCAGCACTACTTATAGGACAGGGTTCTCTGGAAACACCATATATTTT CASSTTYRTGFSGNTIYF
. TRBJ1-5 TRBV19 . TGTGCCAGTAATCTCGGAGCGTTATTGGCGGGTCAGCCCCAGCATTTT CASNLGALLAGQPQHF
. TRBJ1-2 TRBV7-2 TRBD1 TGTGCCAGCAGCTTTGGACAGGGGCTCTCCTATGGCTACACCTTC CASSFGQGLSYGYTF
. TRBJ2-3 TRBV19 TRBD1 TGTGCCAGTAGTCCGGGACAGGGGAAGGGGACAGATACGCAGTATTTT CASSPGQGKGTDTQYF
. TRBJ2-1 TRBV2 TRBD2 TGTGCCAGCAGTGAAGCGCGAGCGGGAGGGCGGTACAATGAGCAGTTCTTC CASSEARAGGRYNEQFF
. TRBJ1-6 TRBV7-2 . TGTGCCAGCAGCTTAGGGGTAGCTAATTCACCCCTCCACTTT CASSLGVANSPLHF
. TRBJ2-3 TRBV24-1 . TGTGCCACCAGTGATTCCGGGACTAGCACAGATACGCAGTATTTT CATSDSGTSTDTQYF
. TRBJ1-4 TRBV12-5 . TGTGCTAGTGTCGCAACCGGGACACCCGGAAAACTGTTTTTT CASVATGTPGKLFF
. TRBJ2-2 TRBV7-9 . TGTGCCAGCAGCCCTCGGGAGTTCACCGGGGAGCTGTTTTTT CASSPREFTGELFF
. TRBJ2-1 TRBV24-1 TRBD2 TGTGCCACCAGTGATTCACTAGCGGGGCGGGATGAGCAGTTCTTC CATSDSLAGRDEQFF
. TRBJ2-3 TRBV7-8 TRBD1 TGTGCCAGCAGCTTAGGCTTGGACAGGGTTTACACAGATACGCAGTATTTT CASSLGLDRVYTDTQYF
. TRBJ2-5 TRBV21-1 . TGTGCCAGCAGGGACTGGACAGGCGAGACCCAGTACTTC CASRDWTGETQYF
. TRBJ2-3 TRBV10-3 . TGTGCCATCAGTGAGGGACTTAGGACAGATACGCAGTATTTT CAISEGLRTDTQYF
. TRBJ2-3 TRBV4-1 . TGCGCCAGCAGCCAAGGGCCCCGAAAGGGGACAGATACGCAGTATTTT CASSQGPRKGTDTQYF
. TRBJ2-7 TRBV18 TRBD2 TGTGCCAGCTCACTGGGCTCGACTAGCGGCTACGAGCAGTACTTC CASSLGSTSGYEQYF
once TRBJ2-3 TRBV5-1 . TGCGCCAGCAGCTCCCTCACTACTAGCACAGATACGCAGTATTTT CASSSLTTSTDTQYF
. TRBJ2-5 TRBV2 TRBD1 TGTGCCAGCAGTGTACAGGGGTCCTCCTGGACCCAGTACTTC CASSVQGSSWTQYF
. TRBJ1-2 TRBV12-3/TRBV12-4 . TGTGCCAGCAGGACGACAGGCAGGGACGGCTACACCTTC CASRTTGRDGYTF
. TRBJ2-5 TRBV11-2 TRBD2 TGTGCCAGCAGCTCCAGTCGGGGGGGGACTAGGACGACGGAGACCCAGTACTTC CASSSSRGGTRTTETQYF
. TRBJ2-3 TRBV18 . TGTGCCAGCTCACCAATAGCCAGGGGGGACGATACGCAGTATTTT CASSPIARGDDTQYF
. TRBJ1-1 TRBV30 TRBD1 TGTGCCTGGAGTAAGGGGGCATGGACTGAAGCTTTCTTT CAWSKGAWTEAFF
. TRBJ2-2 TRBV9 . TGTGCCAGCAGCGTAGGACAGCCCGGGGAGCTGTTTTTT CASSVGQPGELFF
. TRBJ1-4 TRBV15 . TGTGCCACCAGCGGGTCCCGGGGGGCTTATGAAAAACTGTTTTTT CATSGSRGAYEKLFF
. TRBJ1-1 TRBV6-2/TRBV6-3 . TGTGCCAGCAGTTACTTGACAGTAGGCACTGAAGCTTTCTTT CASSYLTVGTEAFF
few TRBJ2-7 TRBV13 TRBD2 TGTGCCAGCAGCACCGGGACTAGCGGGAGGGGACGCTACGAGCAGTACTTC CASSTGTSGRGRYEQYF
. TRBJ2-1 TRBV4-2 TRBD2 TGTGCCAGCAGCCAGCTAGCGGGAATCGGCAATGAGCAGTTCTTC CASSQLAGIGNEQFF
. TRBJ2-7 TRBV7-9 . TGTGCCAGCAGCTTAGGCAGCGACTACGAGCAGTACTTC CASSLGSDYEQYF
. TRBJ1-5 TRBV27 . TGTGCCAGCAGTCAAGGGAGCTGGTATAGCAATCAGCCCCAGCATTTT CASSQGSWYSNQPQHF
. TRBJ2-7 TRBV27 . TGTGCCAGCAGTTTATCGAAGGCGGGTTCCGGCGAGCAGTACTTC CASSLSKAGSGEQYF